These 5 T cell receptor beta chains were all obtained from the same sample, sequenced in a study of T cell changes during pregnancy in multiple sclerosis. Data came from immunoSEQ multiplex PCR; TCRdb stores just in-frame clones and leaves some out. The repertoire holds fewer than 95,000 clones, with more than 85% as singletons. The sequences come from peripheral blood, collected in the first trimester of pregnancy. These receptors were collected from a female donor in good health, enrolled as a control in a pregnancy study.

The V gene is TRBV5-1, the J gene TRBJ2-1, with D maybe TRBD2 (6 bases). V shed 4 bases and J shed 8 bases, with 19 bases lying between them. Germline V lookup: CDR1 SGHRS, CDR2 YFSETQ. CDR3 length: 15 residues. This CDR3 reads CASSRSVGGEDEQFF. The CDR3 region has the DNA TGCGCCAGCAGCCGGAGTGTGGGAGGAGAGGATGAGCAGTTCTTC.

The chain couples TRBV2 to TRBJ2-7, with D perhaps TRBD1 (5 bases). CDR1 is SNHLY and CDR2 is FYNNEI in the germline V gene. The CDR3 length is 12 residues. Trimming pared 6 bases from V and 4 bases from J, leaving 10 bases between. The CDR3 DNA reads as TGTGCCAGCAGGGACAAACAATACGAGCAGTACTTC. Translated, it gives CASRDKQYEQYF.

This rearrangement joins TRBV7-9 to TRBJ2-5; 8 bases align to TRBD2. Germline assignment: CDR1 SEHNR and CDR2 FQNEAQ (reference sequence). Trimming at V came to 1 base and at J to 6 bases, leaving 7 bases not matched to a gene. This CDR3 spans 15 amino acids. As DNA, the CDR3 is TGTGCCAGCAGCTTAGAAGGGACGGGAGGGAAGACCCAGTACTTC. Amino acid sequence: CASSLEGTGGKTQYF.

V gene TRBV13 combines with J gene TRBJ2-7; the match to TRBD2 covers 9 bases. This CDR3 has 15 amino acids. Germline V gene sequence: CDR1 PRHDT, CDR2 FYEKMQ (reference sequence). J was trimmed by 3 bases and V by 0 bases; bases with no gene match: 3. The CDR3 sequence is CASSLGFSGSYEQYF. Written as DNA, the CDR3 is TGTGCCAGCAGCTTAGGTTTTAGCGGGAGCTACGAGCAGTACTTC. The full variable domain, rest sourced from reference TRBV13 and TRBJ2-7, is AAGVIQSPRHLIKEKRETATLKCYPIPRHDTVYWYQQGPGQDPQFLISFYEKMQSDKGSIPDRFSAQQFSDYHSELNMSSLELGDSALYFCASSLGFSGSYEQYFGPGTRLTVT.

This sequence joins TRBV2 and TRBJ2-6; TRBD2 matches at 13 bases. The germline V gene encodes CDR1 SNHLY and CDR2 FYNNEI. V trimming: 7 bases; J trimming: 2 bases; junction bases outside the gene matches: 8. There are 18 residues in the CDR3. The CDR3 sequence is CASTSGTSGTPGANVLTF. CDR3 sequence (DNA): TGTGCCAGCACTAGCGGGACTAGCGGGACCCCTGGGGCCAACGTCCTGACTTTC.